This T cell receptor beta chain was observed in a study of identical twins (dated by TCRdb to the mid-2010s). As for the study more broadly: To test whether fetal clonotypes persist, the study used deep sequencing on TCR alpha and beta repertoires from monozygotic twins, unrelated adults of various ages, and cord blood. To rule out contamination, the twin experiments were replicated at different times with different library preparation protocols.

This clonotype has a handful of counts. Its binding antigen is unknown. The input lacks base qualities; no much larger clone sits a single base away. Counted from cysteine to phenylalanine, this CDR3 has 15 amino acids. Only the CDR3 portion is preserved as DNA: 45 bases, with reading frame beginning at the first base. In the germline V gene, CDR1 corresponds to KGHDR and CDR2 to SFDVKD. Germline trimming: 4 bases from V, 7 bases from J; junction bases outside gene matches: 3. The research as a whole found: Fewer insertions were carried by abundant cord blood beta clonotypes, a similar but weaker trend appeared in young adult naive repertoires, and no such trend appeared in memory repertoires. Invariant T cells such as MAIT and iNKT could partly confound zero-insertion analyses, though diverse VJ usage argued against this for most clonotypes. Out-of-frame TCR alpha sequences shared between twins showed an excess of low generation-probability sequences compared with coincidental sharing between unrelated individuals. Because the same donors could not be followed over many years, conclusions were based on cross-sectional statistical analysis. The excess sharing between twins in beta out-of-frame sequences was weaker because fewer shared sequences reduced the signal-to-noise ratio. In monozygotic twins, recombination models systematically underestimated out-of-frame TCR alpha sharing, but the models matched the sharing seen between unrelated individuals.

Libraries were prepared through 5' RACE. The instrument was an Illumina HiSeq 2000. Template switching introduced a universal primer binding site; the final cDNA contained a unique molecular identifier, enabling accurate counting of TCR cDNA molecules. Specific primers in the conserved constant-segment region were used to synthesize first-strand cDNA for the TCR alpha and beta chains. To control for contamination, each cDNA library was double barcoded with a SMART-Mk sample barcode plus Illumina barcodes. TruSeq adapter sequences, together with Illumina sample barcodes, were added in two successive PCR steps. The Illumina HiSeq platform was used with custom primers to sequence TCR alpha and beta cDNA libraries. As for how the authors treated the data: Unique molecular identifiers were extracted from raw reads with MiGEC, and CDR3 positions were determined with MiXCR. For each individual, recombination models were inferred using an EM algorithm with the repgenHMM and IGoR tools. The tcR package in R was used for shared clonotype analysis, with sharing normalized by the product of cloneset sizes. Out-of-frame nonproductive sequences were analyzed to study raw recombination free of thymic and clonal selection effects. In TCRdb, the public reads were trimmed at Q25 with fastp and aligned with MiXCR, with productive beta chains retained. Each entry is one CDR3 protein sequence, shown with its most common DNA and genes. These V and J calls originate from TCRdb's pipeline instead of the authors' own analysis. This sample is represented by around 550,000 distinct CDR3 sequences; about 16% of them were singletons. The leading ten clones occupy 0.35% to 0.45% of the sample.

Every donor in the study was a healthy Caucasian. Three pairs of female monozygotic twins, all aged 18 to 29 years, made up the twin cohort. Positive isolation kits from Invitrogen were used to isolate CD4+ and CD8+ T cell populations. Separately, the same data were catalogued under a study of yellow fever vaccine responses in identical twins. Taken from the second paper: The T cell response to vaccination in identical twins was reported by the authors to appear partly convergent and partly personalized. Focusing on identical twins, the study followed the T cell clones that responded to the vaccine, and did so with precision.

The clonotype originates from a woman aged 18 to 35 in good health. The chain was built from TRBV24-1 and TRBJ1-6; TRBD1 matches 10 bases in the middle. The sample taken for sequencing was CD4+ T cells sorted from blood. The DNA sequence is as follows: TGTGCCACCAGTGAAGGGACAGGGGAAAATTCACCCCTCCACTTT. It translates as CATSEGTGENSPLHF.